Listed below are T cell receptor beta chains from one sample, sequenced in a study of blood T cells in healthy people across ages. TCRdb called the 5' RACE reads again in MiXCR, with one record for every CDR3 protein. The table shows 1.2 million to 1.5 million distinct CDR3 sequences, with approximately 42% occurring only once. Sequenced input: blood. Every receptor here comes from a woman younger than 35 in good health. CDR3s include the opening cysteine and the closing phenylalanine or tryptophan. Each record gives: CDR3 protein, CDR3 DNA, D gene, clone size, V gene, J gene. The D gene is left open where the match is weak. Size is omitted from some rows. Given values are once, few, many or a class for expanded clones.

CDR3aa: CASSWAGREGYGYTF
CDR3nt: TGTGCCAGCAGTTGGGCCGGGAGGGAAGGCTATGGCTACACCTTC
d_gene: NA
abundance: few
v_gene: TRBV12-3/TRBV12-4
j_gene: TRBJ1-2

CDR3aa: CASSTLGTGDEQYF
CDR3nt: TGCGCCAGCAGCACACTTGGGACAGGGGACGAGCAGTACTTC
d_gene: TRBD1
abundance: NA
v_gene: TRBV5-1
j_gene: TRBJ2-7

CDR3aa: CASSLGQGWDNEQFF
CDR3nt: TGCGCCAGCAGCTTAGGGCAGGGATGGGACAATGAGCAGTTCTTC
d_gene: NA
abundance: few
v_gene: TRBV5-1
j_gene: TRBJ2-1

CDR3aa: CASSPFWAQELFSYEQYF
CDR3nt: TGTGCCAGCAGCCCGTTTTGGGCCCAAGAGCTGTTTTCCTACGAGCAGTACTTC
d_gene: NA
abundance: few
v_gene: TRBV3-1
j_gene: TRBJ2-7

CDR3aa: CASSYDLQSGELFF
CDR3nt: TGTGCCAGCAGTTACGACCTCCAGTCCGGGGAGCTGTTTTTT
d_gene: NA
abundance: few
v_gene: TRBV6-2/TRBV6-3
j_gene: TRBJ2-2

CDR3aa: CASSTGGSDTQYF
CDR3nt: TGTGCCAGCAGCACGGGAGGCTCAGATACGCAGTATTTT
d_gene: TRBD2
abundance: few
v_gene: TRBV9
j_gene: TRBJ2-3

CDR3aa: CASSLSASGTYNEQYF
CDR3nt: TGTGCCAGCAGCTTGTCGGCTAGCGGGACCTACAATGAGCAGTACTTC
d_gene: TRBD2
abundance: NA
v_gene: TRBV7-2
j_gene: TRBJ2-7

CDR3aa: CASTTRREWFPYEQYF
CDR3nt: TGTGCCAGCACCACGAGGCGGGAGTGGTTTCCCTACGAGCAGTACTTC
d_gene: TRBD2
abundance: few
v_gene: TRBV6-6
j_gene: TRBJ2-7

CDR3aa: CAISTADPRGLETQYF
CDR3nt: TGTGCCATCAGTACCGCGGATCCCAGGGGACTTGAGACCCAGTACTTC
d_gene: NA
abundance: many
v_gene: TRBV10-3
j_gene: TRBJ2-5

CDR3aa: CSARRTGELYTEAFF
CDR3nt: TGCAGTGCTAGGAGGACAGGGGAATTATACACTGAAGCTTTCTTT
d_gene: TRBD1
abundance: NA
v_gene: TRBV20-1
j_gene: TRBJ1-1

CDR3aa: CSARGLALYGYTF
CDR3nt: TGCAGTGCTAGAGGTTTGGCCCTCTATGGCTACACCTTC
d_gene: NA
abundance: few
v_gene: TRBV20-1
j_gene: TRBJ1-2